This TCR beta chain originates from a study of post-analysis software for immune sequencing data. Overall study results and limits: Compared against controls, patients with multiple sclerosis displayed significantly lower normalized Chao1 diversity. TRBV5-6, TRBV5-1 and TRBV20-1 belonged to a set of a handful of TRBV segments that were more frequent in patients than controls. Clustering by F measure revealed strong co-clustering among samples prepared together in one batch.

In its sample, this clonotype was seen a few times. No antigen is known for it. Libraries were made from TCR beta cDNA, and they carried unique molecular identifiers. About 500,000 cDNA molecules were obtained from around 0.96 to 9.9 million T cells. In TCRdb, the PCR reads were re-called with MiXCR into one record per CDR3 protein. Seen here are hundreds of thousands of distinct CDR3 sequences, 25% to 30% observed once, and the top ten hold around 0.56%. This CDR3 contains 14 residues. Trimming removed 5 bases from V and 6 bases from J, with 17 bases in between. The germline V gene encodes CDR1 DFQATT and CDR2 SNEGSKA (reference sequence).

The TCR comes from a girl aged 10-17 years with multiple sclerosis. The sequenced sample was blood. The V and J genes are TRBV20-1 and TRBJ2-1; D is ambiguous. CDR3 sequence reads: CSARSQFQGNEQFF. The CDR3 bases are TGCAGTGCTCGATCACAGTTCCAAGGCAATGAGCAGTTCTTC.